The 23 T cell receptor beta chains below were found in one sample sequenced in a study of identical twins. TCRdb re-called the 5' RACE reads through MiXCR, storing one row per CDR3 protein. The sample lists about 470,000 distinct CDR3 sequences, 20% to 25% occurring once. The data were also submitted as part of a second study, on T cells expressing NK-cell markers.

Sequences were obtained from CD4+ T cells sorted from blood. The receptors here all came from a woman aged 18-29 years in good health.

The chain links TRBV11-3 to TRBJ2-1, with D unresolved. Trimming cost V 6 bases and J 11 bases, with 14 bases left between them. Germline values: CDR1 SGHNT, CDR2 YENEEA. The CDR3 is 12 amino acids. As DNA, the CDR3 is TGTGCCAGCAGATCGCGTGACCAGAAGCAGTTCTTC. This codes for CASRSRDQKQFF.

The rearrangement joins TRBV7-9 to TRBJ2-3; 10 bases are shared with TRBD2. The CDR3 is 17 residues long. V lost 4 bases and J lost 1; bases outside the gene matches: 8. The germline V gene encodes CDR1 SEHNR and CDR2 FQNEAQ (reference sequence). CDR3: CASSSPPGTSGTDTQYF. DNA of the CDR3: TGTGCCAGCAGCTCCCCCCCCGGGACTAGCGGCACAGATACGCAGTATTTT.

The gene calls are TRBV7-2 and TRBJ1-6; D not resolved. Germline V gene sequence: CDR1 SGHTA, CDR2 FQGNSA. The V end was cut by 1 base, the J end by 3 bases, with 1 base between. This CDR3 is built from 13 residues. The CDR3 bases are TGTGCCAGCAGCTTAGACTATAATTCACCCCTCCACTTT. Translated, it gives CASSLDYNSPLHF.

The chain employs TRBV18 and TRBJ1-4; 7 bases are a match to TRBD1. This CDR3 has 15 residues. CDR1 and CDR2 from the germline V gene are KGHSH and LQKENI. Unmatched junction bases numbered 7, after V lost 4 bases and J lost 5 bases. As DNA, the CDR3 is TGTGCCAGCTCACGCCCGGGACAGCTAAATGAAAAACTGTTTTTT. Residues: CASSRPGQLNEKLFF.

The sample holds a few counts of this clonotype. This chain connects TRBV12-3 or TRBV12-4 to TRBJ2-1; D gene uncertain. Between the trimmed V and J ends, which lost 6 bases and 9 bases, there was a span of 18 bases. The CDR3 is made up of 14 amino acids. CDR3 bases: TGTGCCAGCAGCCACCCAGGCCCTTGGCCTGAGCAGTTCTTC. Protein product: CASSHPGPWPEQFF.

V and J are TRBV5-1 and TRBJ1-2; possibly TRBD1 for D (6 bases). CDR3 length: 13 residues. The V end was cut by 1 base, the J end by 6 bases, with 10 bases between. Germline V gene lookup returns CDR1 SGHRS and CDR2 YFSETQ. The CDR3 coding sequence is TGCGCCAGCAGCTTGATCAGGGGAAATGGCTACACCTTC. Translating it yields CASSLIRGNGYTF.

The J gene is TRBJ2-7, the V gene TRBV12-3 or TRBV12-4; possible D gene TRBD1, 6 bases. CDR3 length: 13 residues. Trimming removed 7 bases at V and 5 bases at J, with 15 bases between. For the CDR3, the DNA is TGTGCCAGCACCCTAAGGGGGAACAACGAGCAGTACTTC. This gives the protein CASTLRGNNEQYF.

The J gene is TRBJ2-2, the V gene TRBV10-3; 8 bases map to TRBD2. The germline gives CDR1 ENHRY, CDR2 SYGVKD. Trimming removed 7 bases from V and 6 bases from J; junction bases left unmatched: 7. The CDR3 loop spans 14 amino acids. CDR3 in DNA: TGTGCCATCACTATGACTAGCGAGTCCGGGGAGCTGTTTTTT. It specifies CAITMTSESGELFF.

The V call is TRBV27, the J call TRBJ2-1; unclear D gene. Germline V gives CDR1 MNHEY, CDR2 SMNVEV (reference sequence). The CDR3 is made up of 12 amino acids. Trimming removed 6 bases from V and 2 bases from J, with 5 bases in between. This CDR3 is CASRAPYNEQFF. The DNA of the CDR3 is TGTGCCAGCAGGGCGCCCTACAATGAGCAGTTCTTC.

The chain has TRBV20-1 and TRBJ2-1, with 7 bases that match TRBD1. Losses at the gene ends were 3 bases for V and 0 bases for J; bases not matched to a gene: 5. The CDR3 contains 15 residues. Germline CDR1 and CDR2: DFQATT and SNEGSKA (reference sequence). The CDR3, as DNA: TGCAGTGCTAGGCAGGGGGAGACCTCCTACAATGAGCAGTTCTTC. This gives the protein CSARQGETSYNEQFF.

J is TRBJ2-3 and V is TRBV29-1, with TRBD2 as a possible D gene (6 bases). V gave up 8 bases and J gave up 3 bases, with 15 bases separating them. Germline CDR1 and CDR2: SQVTM and ANQGSEA. CDR3 size: 13 residues. The chain's CDR3 is CSPKDLATDTQYF. The CDR3 bases are TGCAGCCCGAAGGACCTAGCGACAGATACGCAGTATTTT.

The chain links TRBV5-6 to TRBJ2-7; 9 bases map to TRBD2. V lost 5 bases, J lost 5 bases, and 5 bases stayed unmatched. This CDR3 region has 13 residues. In germline, CDR1 is SGHDT, CDR2 YYEEEE. The CDR3 sequence: CASRTGTSNEQYF. The CDR3 DNA follows: TGTGCCAGCAGAACCGGGACTAGCAACGAGCAGTACTTC.

The chain links TRBV7-8 to TRBJ2-5; D might be TRBD1 (6 bases). Germline CDR1 SGHVS, CDR2 FQNEAQ. The CDR3 extends over 12 amino acids. The V end was cut by 8 bases, the J end by 5 bases, with 12 bases between. The CDR3 protein is CASQGLGETQYF. Here the CDR3 DNA reads TGTGCCAGCCAGGGGCTCGGCGAGACCCAGTACTTC.

V gene TRBV20-1 combines with J gene TRBJ2-3; 9 bases align to TRBD2. Germline V lookup: CDR1 DFQATT, CDR2 SNEGSKA (reference sequence). The CDR3 is made up of 20 amino acids. Trimming cost V 2 bases and J 3 bases; bases outside gene matches: 21. The CDR3 loop reads CSARRSHGSGRVGRTDTQYF. DNA for the CDR3: TGCAGTGCTAGACGGTCCCACGGTAGCGGGAGAGTGGGGAGGACAGATACGCAGTATTTT.

Comment on this clonotype: A much larger clone differs by one base, so this may be a read error. The genes are TRBV20-1 and TRBJ2-7; TRBD1 is a possible D gene (5 bases). Germline V gene lookup returns CDR1 DFQATT and CDR2 SNEGSKA (reference sequence). V dropped 4 bases and J dropped 0 bases, with 7 bases sitting between them. The CDR3 contains 12 residues. The CDR3 reads CSATTVSYEQYF. CDR3 DNA: TGCAGTGCTACGACAGTCTCCTACGAGCAGTACTTC.

This chain links TRBV19 with TRBJ1-2, with D possibly being TRBD1 (5 bases). CDR3 length: 12 amino acids. The germline gives CDR1 LNHDA, CDR2 SQIVND (reference sequence). V dropped 5 bases and J dropped 7 bases, with 11 bases sitting between them. The CDR3 protein is CASSDSYFGYTF. DNA of the CDR3: TGTGCCAGTAGTGACAGCTACTTTGGCTACACCTTC.

This clonotype has a single count. The chain has TRBV7-2 and TRBJ2-2; D is unclear. V was trimmed by 10 bases and J by 1 base, leaving 13 bases between them. This CDR3 is built from 14 residues. Germline lookup yields CDR1 SGHTA and CDR2 FQGNSA. The CDR3 DNA reads as TGTGCCATACAGCCGTTCATGAACACCGGGGAGCTGTTTTTT. It yields the protein CAIQPFMNTGELFF.

This chain links TRBV11-2 with TRBJ2-1; tentatively, D is TRBD2 (6 bases). Trimming took off 5 bases at V and 7 bases at J, with 18 bases between the two ends. This CDR3 has 15 amino acids. Germline V gene sequence: CDR1 SGHAT, CDR2 FQNNGV. This chain's CDR3 is CASSPSAGILNEQFF. The CDR3 coding sequence is TGTGCCAGCAGCCCATCGGCGGGAATTTTAAATGAGCAGTTCTTC. The whole variable domain, filled in from reference TRBV11-2 and TRBJ2-1, reads EAGVAQSPRYKIIEKRQSVAFWCNPISGHATLYWYQQILGQGPKLLIQFQNNGVVDDSQLPKDRFSAERLKGVDSTLKIQPAKLEDSAVYLCASSPSAGILNEQFFGPGTRLTVL.

The J gene is TRBJ2-3, the V gene TRBV6-1; 7 nucleotides match TRBD2. The V and J ends lost 7 bases and 1 base, in that order; junction bases with no gene match: 11. This CDR3 has 16 residues. Per the germline V gene, CDR1 is MNHNS and CDR2 is SASEGT. The CDR3: CASTSWGGPGTDTQYF. The CDR3 coding sequence is TGTGCCAGCACCTCCTGGGGGGGTCCGGGCACAGATACGCAGTATTTT.

This clonotype was recorded a few times. The CDR3 sequence is CSAWGRNTQYF. CDR3 DNA sequence: TGCAGTGCGTGGGGGAGGAATACGCAGTATTTT. The chain employs TRBV20-1 and TRBJ2-3; tentatively, D is TRBD2 (6 bases). This CDR3 is built from 11 residues. CDR1 and CDR2 from the germline V gene are DFQATT and SNEGSKA (reference sequence). The V end lost 6 bases, the J end lost 7 bases, and 11 bases lay between the germline ends.

This chain joins TRBV12-3 or TRBV12-4 and TRBJ2-7; the D is unclear. Trimming removed 2 bases at V and 2 bases at J, with 7 bases between. The CDR3 length is 13 residues. For the CDR3, the DNA is TGTGCCAGCAGTTTACGATGGGCCTACGAGCAGTACTTC. It codes for CASSLRWAYEQYF.

This clonotype has more than one count but fewer than ten. The chain recombines TRBV29-1 with TRBJ1-2, with TRBD1 matching over 9 bases. Germline V gene sequence: CDR1 SQVTM, CDR2 ANQGSEA. Unmatched junction bases numbered 6, after V lost 4 bases and J lost 0 bases. CDR3 length: 15 amino acids. The CDR3 here is CSVGVTGGANYGYTF. The CDR3 DNA follows: TGCAGCGTTGGGGTGACAGGGGGGGCTAACTATGGCTACACCTTC.

The table lists this clonotype with a few counts. This rearrangement joins TRBV7-2 to TRBJ2-5, with 7 bases fitting TRBD2. CDR1 is SGHTA and CDR2 is FQGNSA in the germline V gene. Trimming removed 6 bases from V and 2 bases from J; junction bases left unmatched: 3. The CDR3 sequence is 13 residues long. The CDR3 loop reads CASRRGSQETQYF. CDR3 nucleotides: TGTGCCAGCAGGCGGGGGTCTCAAGAGACCCAGTACTTC.